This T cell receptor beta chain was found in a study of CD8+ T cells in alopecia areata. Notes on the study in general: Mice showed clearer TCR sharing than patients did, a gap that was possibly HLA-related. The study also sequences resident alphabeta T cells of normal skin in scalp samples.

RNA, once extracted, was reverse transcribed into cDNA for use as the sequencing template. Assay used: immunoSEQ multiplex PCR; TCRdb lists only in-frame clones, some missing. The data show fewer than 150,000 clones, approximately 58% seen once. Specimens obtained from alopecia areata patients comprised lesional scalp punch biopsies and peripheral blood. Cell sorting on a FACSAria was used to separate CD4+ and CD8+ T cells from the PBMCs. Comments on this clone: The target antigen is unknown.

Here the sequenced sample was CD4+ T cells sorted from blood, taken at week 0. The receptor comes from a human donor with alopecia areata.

The CDR3, as DNA: TGTGCCAGTAGACTACTAGTTAGGGGCGGGGAGCTGTTTTTT. It translates to CASRLLVRGGELFF. The chain uses TRBV19 and TRBJ2-2; possibly TRBD1 or TRBD2 for D (5 bases each). Trimming left V 6 bases short and J 7 bases short, with 15 bases between. Germline V gene lookup returns CDR1 LNHDA and CDR2 SQIVND (reference sequence). The CDR3 length is 14 residues.